This paragraph covers one TCR beta chain sequence. This clone has a single count. Its antigen is not yet known. Base qualities were left out, and no much larger clone turns up one base away. Library preparation used the immunoSEQ multiplex PCR assay. The hsTCRB Kit was used according to the manufacturer's protocol to amplify rearranged TCR beta chain sequences. An Illumina MiSeq was used to sequence the TCRB libraries. Per the source publication's procedure: The kit vendor's proprietary platform handled demultiplexing, trimming and gene mapping. Held by TCRdb, this immuneACCESS table contains in-frame sequences only and omits some clones. Under half of the omission traces to an unresolved V gene where checked; the cause of the rest is unknown. That table gives V, J and clone size, and the DNA gave D and trimming. The sample profile shows 40,000 to 50,000 clones; 80% to 90% of them were found once. The top ten hold around 1.5% of the sample.

These data belong to a study of a mutant IDH1 vaccine in newly diagnosed glioma (dated by TCRdb to the early 2020s). Turning to the overall study: In the chemotherapy-containing groups, vaccination started alongside temozolomide cycles, whereas in patients who had radiotherapy alone it started 4-6 weeks after radiotherapy. Of the approximately 35 treated patients, about 62% were male and about 40% were female, and the mean age was approximately 39 years. Prior to enrollment, patients had been given standard therapy consisting of radiotherapy alone, temozolomide alone, or radiochemotherapy with temozolomide, with the combination given to most patients. The week-35 safety follow-up was designated visit V12, and the week-47 end of study was designated visit V13. Peripheral blood was collected at six visits: V03 (baseline), V05, V07, V10, V12 and V13. For exploratory analyses, longitudinal TCRB deep sequencing was carried out in 25 treated patients wherever samples were available. The paper's findings and limits, for the study overall: PBMC samples for TCRB deep sequencing were selected based on availability. Immune responses induced by the vaccine were seen in more than 85% of patients across multiple MHC alleles. The authors stated that sample limitations prevented analyses of patient blood samples from being reproduced. Changes in the top peripheral T cell clonotypes picked up by TCRB sequencing did not appear to be linked to pseudoprogression.

The germline V gene yields MNHNS for CDR1 and SASEGT for CDR2. Including the terminal cysteine and phenylalanine, the CDR3 comprises 17 residues. The DNA shown is the 51-base CDR3, in frame from base 1. Trimming costs V 4 bases and J 0 bases, and their ends lie 15 bases apart. The time point label for this specimen denotes: week 35, safety follow-up. Each vaccine dose, consisting of 300 ug of a 20-mer mutant IDH1 peptide in Montanide, was administered subcutaneously with topical imiquimod. Across visits V03 through V10, patients got a total of eight vaccinations, given in weeks 1, 3, 5, 7, 11, 15, 19 and 23. All donors had newly diagnosed IDH1-mutant astrocytomas of WHO grade 3 or 4 that showed loss of nuclear ATRX. The samples were drawn from NOA16, a multicentre, single-arm, open-label phase I trial in Germany that tested a mutant IDH1 peptide vaccine in humans for the first time. The DNeasy Blood and Tissue Kit was used to extract genomic DNA from EDTA blood for TCRB sequencing.

The receptor was derived from a middle-aged man with glioma. The sequencing used PBMCs, collected from a glioma patient whose treatment included an IDH1 peptide vaccine. The V and J genes are TRBV6-1 and TRBJ2-2; the D region possibly corresponds to TRBD1 (5 bases align). The CDR3 here reads CASSVPRAKPNTGELFF. In nucleotide form, the sequence is TGTGCCAGCAGTGTCCCCAGGGCCAAACCGAACACCGGGGAGCTGTTTTTT.